The T cell receptor beta chain under discussion was sequenced for a study of blood T cell repertoires in COVID-19. Whole-study context: Acute-phase and convalescent COVID-19 samples originated in the United States, Italy and Spain.

Participant-reported clinical history was the basis for cohort assignment. Two consecutive negative NP/OP PCR tests, clearance, or resolved symptoms defined Cohort 3 recovery. TCRdb's table, derived via immunoSEQ multiplex PCR, lists solely in-frame clones and lacks some. The data contain over 120,000 clones, around 82% of them seen just once; the ten biggest clones take up 5% to 6.5%. Trimming at V came to 6 bases and at J to 8 bases, leaving 11 bases not matched to a gene. The CDR3 loop spans 15 amino acids. The germline V gene has CDR1 MNHEY and CDR2 SVGEGT. The sequence was obtained from a woman in her forties or fifties who had recovered from COVID-19. The V and J genes are TRBV6-2 or TRBV6-3 and TRBJ2-1; 9 bases are a match to TRBD2. Sequencing was performed on PBMCs or T cells enriched from blood (not recorded which). CDR3 nucleotides: TGTGCCAGCAGCCGTGTCGGGACTAGCTTATATGAGCAGTTCTTC. Protein sequence: CASSRVGTSLYEQFF.